A selection of T cell receptor beta chains follows, all from one sample in a study of spatial heterogeneity in lung cancer. MiXCR, applied by TCRdb to the 5' RACE reads, yields one record per CDR3 protein. The sample consists of over 3,000 distinct CDR3 sequences, 7% to 10% of them appearing once. Sequences were derived from lung tumor tissue, sampled at surgery. These TCRs come from a male donor with early-stage non-small cell lung cancer. The CDR3 runs from the conserved cysteine through the conserved F or W. The order of the fields is clone size, J gene, V gene, D gene, CDR3 DNA, CDR3 protein. D genes are given only for firm matches. Clone size, where shown, is once, few, many, or a class for clones that have expanded.

clone size: many; J gene: TRBJ2-3; V gene: TRBV28; D gene: NA; CDR3 DNA: TGTGCCAGCTGCCTAGGGGGGGCGGGAGGCACAGATACGCAGTATTTT; CDR3 protein: CASCLGGAGGTDTQYF
clone size: many; J gene: TRBJ2-5; V gene: TRBV5-1; D gene: TRBD1; CDR3 DNA: TGCGCCAGCAGCTCACAGGGGCCGGAGACCCAGTACTTC; CDR3 protein: CASSSQGPETQYF
clone size: NA; J gene: TRBJ2-2; V gene: TRBV12-3/TRBV12-4; D gene: NA; CDR3 DNA: TGTGCCAGCAGTTTGGGTGGGCGCCACGGGGAGCTGTTTTTT; CDR3 protein: CASSLGGRHGELFF
clone size: NA; J gene: TRBJ2-3; V gene: TRBV10-3; D gene: NA; CDR3 DNA: TGTGCCATCAGTGCAGGGGACACGAGCACAGATACGCAGTATTTT; CDR3 protein: CAISAGDTSTDTQYF
clone size: medium-sized; J gene: TRBJ1-1; V gene: TRBV6-5; D gene: NA; CDR3 DNA: TGTGCCAGCAAGCCCACCGGGGTCTTGAACACTGAAGCTTTCTTT; CDR3 protein: CASKPTGVLNTEAFF
clone size: medium-sized; J gene: TRBJ2-4; V gene: TRBV20-1; D gene: TRBD2; CDR3 DNA: TGCAGTGCTAGAAAGGGAGCGGGGGACCAGTACTTC; CDR3 protein: CSARKGAGDQYF
clone size: medium-sized; J gene: TRBJ2-6; V gene: TRBV5-4; D gene: NA; CDR3 DNA: TGTGCCAGCAGCTTACTAGATGGGGCCAACGTCCTGACTTTC; CDR3 protein: CASSLLDGANVLTF
clone size: many; J gene: TRBJ1-2; V gene: TRBV5-1; D gene: TRBD1; CDR3 DNA: TGCGCCAGCAGCTTGTTGGGACAGGCGGACTATGGCTACACCTTC; CDR3 protein: CASSLLGQADYGYTF
clone size: many; J gene: TRBJ1-5; V gene: TRBV20-1; D gene: NA; CDR3 DNA: TGCAGTGCTGCCCAGGGTAGCAATCAGCCCCAGCATTTT; CDR3 protein: CSAAQGSNQPQHF
clone size: medium-sized; J gene: TRBJ2-3; V gene: TRBV6-2/TRBV6-3; D gene: NA; CDR3 DNA: TGTGCCAGCACCTTCGCCGATACGCAGTATTTT; CDR3 protein: CASTFADTQYF
clone size: many; J gene: TRBJ2-1; V gene: TRBV30; D gene: TRBD2; CDR3 DNA: TGTGTCTGGTCCCGGGGGGGCATCAATGAGCAGTTCTTC; CDR3 protein: CVWSRGGINEQFF
clone size: medium-sized; J gene: TRBJ2-2; V gene: TRBV10-2; D gene: TRBD1; CDR3 DNA: TGCGCCAGCACCAGACAGGGCAGTGGGGCCGGGGAGCTGTTTTTT; CDR3 protein: CASTRQGSGAGELFF
clone size: many; J gene: TRBJ2-5; V gene: TRBV29-1; D gene: TRBD1; CDR3 DNA: TGCAGCGGAGGGACAGGGGTTGAGGAGACCCAGTACTTC; CDR3 protein: CSGGTGVEETQYF
clone size: NA; J gene: TRBJ2-1; V gene: TRBV5-1; D gene: TRBD2; CDR3 DNA: TGCGCCAGCAGTTACTACGCTAGCGGGGACACAAGTGAGCAGTTCTTC; CDR3 protein: CASSYYASGDTSEQFF
clone size: many; J gene: TRBJ1-2; V gene: TRBV4-1; D gene: NA; CDR3 DNA: TGCGCCAGCAGCCAAGATAACGGTTATGGCTACACCTTC; CDR3 protein: CASSQDNGYGYTF
clone size: medium-sized; J gene: TRBJ2-7; V gene: TRBV6-2/TRBV6-3; D gene: TRBD1; CDR3 DNA: TGTGCCAGCAGTTCCGGAGGGACAGGGAGGCACGAGCAGTACTTC; CDR3 protein: CASSSGGTGRHEQYF
clone size: NA; J gene: TRBJ2-1; V gene: TRBV3-1; D gene: NA; CDR3 DNA: TGTGCCAGCAGCCAAGATCCCCTAGCTAGGAATGAGCAGTTCTTC; CDR3 protein: CASSQDPLARNEQFF
clone size: medium-sized; J gene: TRBJ1-2; V gene: TRBV27; D gene: TRBD1; CDR3 DNA: TGTGCCAGCAGTTGGTCCAGACAGGGGTTAATCTACACCTTC; CDR3 protein: CASSWSRQGLIYTF
clone size: many; J gene: TRBJ2-1; V gene: TRBV11-1; D gene: TRBD2; CDR3 DNA: TGTGCCAGCAGCTTGGTGTCTAGCGGGTACAATGAGCAGTTCTTC; CDR3 protein: CASSLVSSGYNEQFF
clone size: many; J gene: TRBJ2-1; V gene: TRBV12-3/TRBV12-4; D gene: NA; CDR3 DNA: TGTGCCAGTTTGGAGGGGAGATCCTACAATGAGCAGTTCTTC; CDR3 protein: CASLEGRSYNEQFF
clone size: large; J gene: TRBJ2-3; V gene: TRBV27; D gene: NA; CDR3 DNA: TGTGCCAGCAGTTTGTCTAGCTGGTCGACAGATACGCAGTATTTT; CDR3 protein: CASSLSSWSTDTQYF
clone size: medium-sized; J gene: TRBJ2-7; V gene: TRBV7-9; D gene: NA; CDR3 DNA: TGTGCCAGCACCCTTAGGGGGACCTCCTACGAGCAGTACTTC; CDR3 protein: CASTLRGTSYEQYF
clone size: medium-sized; J gene: TRBJ1-1; V gene: TRBV30; D gene: TRBD1; CDR3 DNA: TGTGCCTGGCGGACAGGCCCAGGGACTGAAGCTTTCTTT; CDR3 protein: CAWRTGPGTEAFF
clone size: medium-sized; J gene: TRBJ2-7; V gene: TRBV5-4; D gene: NA; CDR3 DNA: TGTGCCAGCAGCAATGGAGTAACCTACGAGCAGTACTTC; CDR3 protein: CASSNGVTYEQYF
clone size: many; J gene: TRBJ2-2; V gene: TRBV29-1; D gene: TRBD1; CDR3 DNA: TGCAGCGTCGGACAGGGGGTAAACACCGGGGAGCTGTTTTTT; CDR3 protein: CSVGQGVNTGELFF
clone size: NA; J gene: TRBJ1-1; V gene: TRBV7-9; D gene: NA; CDR3 DNA: TGTGCCAGCAGCCTAGACCCATGGGACGGATCGAACACTGAAGCTTTCTTT; CDR3 protein: CASSLDPWDGSNTEAFF
clone size: medium-sized; J gene: TRBJ2-1; V gene: TRBV18; D gene: TRBD1; CDR3 DNA: TGTGCCAGCTCACCACGGGGACAGGGAGGCAATGAGCAGTTCTTC; CDR3 protein: CASSPRGQGGNEQFF
clone size: medium-sized; J gene: TRBJ1-2; V gene: TRBV7-9; D gene: TRBD1; CDR3 DNA: TGTGCCAGCAGCTATACCAGACCACAGGGGGTTCCTTACCTGAAAGATGGCTACACCTTC; CDR3 protein: CASSYTRPQGVPYLKDGYTF
clone size: medium-sized; J gene: TRBJ1-1; V gene: TRBV3-1; D gene: NA; CDR3 DNA: TGTGCCAGCAGCCAAGATCTAGGCACTGAAGCTTTCTTT; CDR3 protein: CASSQDLGTEAFF
clone size: medium-sized; J gene: TRBJ2-5; V gene: TRBV5-1; D gene: NA; CDR3 DNA: TGCGCCAGCAGCTTGGTTGGCGTCGGGGAAGAGACCCAGTACTTC; CDR3 protein: CASSLVGVGEETQYF
clone size: medium-sized; J gene: TRBJ2-3; V gene: TRBV15; D gene: TRBD1; CDR3 DNA: TGTGCCACCAGCAGAGATGGGACAGGGGGGGATACGCAGTATTTT; CDR3 protein: CATSRDGTGGDTQYF
clone size: many; J gene: TRBJ1-3; V gene: TRBV12-3/TRBV12-4; D gene: TRBD1; CDR3 DNA: TGTGCCAGCAGCCCCGGGACAGACGGAAACACCATATATTTT; CDR3 protein: CASSPGTDGNTIYF